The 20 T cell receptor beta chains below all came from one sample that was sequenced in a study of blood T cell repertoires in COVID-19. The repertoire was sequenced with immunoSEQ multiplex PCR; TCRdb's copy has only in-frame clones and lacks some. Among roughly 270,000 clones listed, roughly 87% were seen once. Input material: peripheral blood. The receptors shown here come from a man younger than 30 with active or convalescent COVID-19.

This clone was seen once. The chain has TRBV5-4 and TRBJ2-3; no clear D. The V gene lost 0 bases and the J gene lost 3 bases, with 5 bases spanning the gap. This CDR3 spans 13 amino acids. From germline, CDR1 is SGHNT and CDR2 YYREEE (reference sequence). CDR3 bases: TGTGCCAGCAGCTTGGATCCAACAGATACGCAGTATTTT. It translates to CASSLDPTDTQYF.

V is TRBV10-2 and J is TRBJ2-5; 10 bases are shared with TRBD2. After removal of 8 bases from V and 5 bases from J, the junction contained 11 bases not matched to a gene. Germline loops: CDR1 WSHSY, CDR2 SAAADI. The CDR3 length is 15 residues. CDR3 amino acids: CASDRTSGASETQYF. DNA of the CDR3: TGCGCCAGCGACAGGACTAGCGGTGCCTCGGAGACCCAGTACTTC.

CDR3 in amino acids: CASSQRWGDYTGYNSPLHF. CDR3 nucleotide sequence: TGCGCCAGCAGCCAAAGGTGGGGAGATTACACGGGTTATAATTCACCCCTCCACTTT. The gene calls are TRBV4-3 and TRBJ1-6; D call uncertain. V lost 2 bases, J lost 4 bases, and 21 bases lay in between. The germline CDR1 and CDR2 sequences are LGHNA and YSLEER. CDR3 length equals 19 residues.

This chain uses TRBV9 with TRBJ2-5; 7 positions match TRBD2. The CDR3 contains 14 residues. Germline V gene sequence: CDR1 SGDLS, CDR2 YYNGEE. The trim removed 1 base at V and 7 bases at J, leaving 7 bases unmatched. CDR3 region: CASSVRSGEGTQYF. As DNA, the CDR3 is TGTGCCAGCAGCGTACGGTCGGGGGAGGGGACCCAGTACTTC.

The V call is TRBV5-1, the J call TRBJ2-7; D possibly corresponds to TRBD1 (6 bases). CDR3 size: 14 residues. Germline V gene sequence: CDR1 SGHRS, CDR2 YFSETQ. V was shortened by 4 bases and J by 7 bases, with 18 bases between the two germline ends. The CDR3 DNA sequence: TGCGCCAGCAGCGCATTACAGGGTCCCCCGGAGCAGTACTTC. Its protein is CASSALQGPPEQYF.

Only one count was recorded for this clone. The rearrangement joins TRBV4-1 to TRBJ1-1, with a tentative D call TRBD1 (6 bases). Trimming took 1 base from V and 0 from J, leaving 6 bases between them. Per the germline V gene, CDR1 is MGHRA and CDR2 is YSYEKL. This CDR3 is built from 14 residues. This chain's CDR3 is CASSQGTVNTEAFF. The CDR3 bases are TGCGCCAGCAGCCAAGGGACAGTGAACACTGAAGCTTTCTTT.

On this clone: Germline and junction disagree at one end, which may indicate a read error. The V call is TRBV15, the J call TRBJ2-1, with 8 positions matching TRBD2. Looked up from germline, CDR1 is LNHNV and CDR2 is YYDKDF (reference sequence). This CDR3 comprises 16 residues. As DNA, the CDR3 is TGTGCCACCAGCAGAGAGCGGGGGGCCTCCCACAATGAGCAGTTCTTC. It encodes CATSRERGASHNEQFF.

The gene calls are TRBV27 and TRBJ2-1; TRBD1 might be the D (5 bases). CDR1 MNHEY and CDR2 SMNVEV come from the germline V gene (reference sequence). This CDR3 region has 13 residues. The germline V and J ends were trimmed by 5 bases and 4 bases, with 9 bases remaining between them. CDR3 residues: CASSLRQYNEQFF. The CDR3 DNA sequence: TGTGCCAGCAGTCTTCGACAGTACAATGAGCAGTTCTTC.

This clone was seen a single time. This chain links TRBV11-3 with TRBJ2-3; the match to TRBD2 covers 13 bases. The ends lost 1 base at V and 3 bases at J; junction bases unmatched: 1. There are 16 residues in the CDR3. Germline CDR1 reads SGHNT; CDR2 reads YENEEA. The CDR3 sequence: CASSLGTSGRTDTQYF. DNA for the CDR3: TGTGCCAGCAGCTTAGGGACTAGCGGGAGAACAGATACGCAGTATTTT.

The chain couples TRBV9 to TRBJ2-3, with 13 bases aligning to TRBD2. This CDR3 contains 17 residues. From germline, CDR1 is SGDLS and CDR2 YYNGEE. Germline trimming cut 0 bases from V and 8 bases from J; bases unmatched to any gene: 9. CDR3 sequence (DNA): TGTGCCAGCAGCGTAGACCCCGGACTAGCGGGAGTGGGTACGCAGTATTTT. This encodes CASSVDPGLAGVGTQYF.

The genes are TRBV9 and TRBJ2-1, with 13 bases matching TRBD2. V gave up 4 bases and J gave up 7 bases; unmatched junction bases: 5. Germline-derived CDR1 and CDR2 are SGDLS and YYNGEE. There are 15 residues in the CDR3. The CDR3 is CASSPTSGGGNEQFF. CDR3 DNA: TGTGCCAGCAGCCCAACTAGCGGGGGGGGAAATGAGCAGTTCTTC.

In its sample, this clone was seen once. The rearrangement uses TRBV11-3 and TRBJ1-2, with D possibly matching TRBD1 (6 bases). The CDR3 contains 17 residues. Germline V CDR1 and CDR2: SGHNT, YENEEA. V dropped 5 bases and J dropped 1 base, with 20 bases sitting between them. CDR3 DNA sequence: TGTGCCAGCAGCCGACCCGGGACACCAATTTTTAACTATGGCTACACCTTC. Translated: CASSRPGTPIFNYGYTF.

The CDR3 DNA is TGTGCCAGCAGCTTAGGTCAATCACCCCTCCACTTT. Translation gives CASSLGQSPLHF. The rearrangement joins TRBV7-9 to TRBJ1-6; D unresolved. V shed 1 base and J shed 10 bases, with 5 bases lying between them. This CDR3 spans 12 amino acids. The germline gives CDR1 SEHNR, CDR2 FQNEAQ (reference sequence).

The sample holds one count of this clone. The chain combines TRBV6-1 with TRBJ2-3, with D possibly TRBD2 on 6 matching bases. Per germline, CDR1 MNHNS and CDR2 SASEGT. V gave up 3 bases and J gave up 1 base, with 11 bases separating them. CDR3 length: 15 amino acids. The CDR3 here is CASSETWGGTDTQYF. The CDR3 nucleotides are TGTGCCAGCAGTGAGACGTGGGGGGGCACAGATACGCAGTATTTT.

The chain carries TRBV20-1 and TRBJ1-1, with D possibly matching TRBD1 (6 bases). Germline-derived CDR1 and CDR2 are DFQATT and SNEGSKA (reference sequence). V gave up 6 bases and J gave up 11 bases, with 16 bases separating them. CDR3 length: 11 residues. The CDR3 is CSAGEQGYAFF. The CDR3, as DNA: TGCAGTGCAGGGGAACAGGGATATGCTTTCTTT.

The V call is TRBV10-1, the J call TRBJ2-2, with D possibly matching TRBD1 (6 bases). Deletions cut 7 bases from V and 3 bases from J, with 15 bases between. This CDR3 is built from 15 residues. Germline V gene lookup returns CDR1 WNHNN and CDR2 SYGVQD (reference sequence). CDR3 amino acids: CASIPGVRDTGELFF. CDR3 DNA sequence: TGCGCCAGCATTCCAGGGGTCCGCGACACCGGGGAGCTGTTTTTT.

CDR3 bases: TGTGCCAGCAGTTATCGGCTAGATGAGATGTACTTC. Its protein product is CASSYRLDEMYF. The rearrangement uses TRBV6-2 or TRBV6-3 and TRBJ2-5; no clear D. CDR3 length: 12 residues. CDR1 and CDR2 from the germline V gene are MNHEY and SVGEGT. The V gene lost 3 bases and the J gene lost 13 bases, with 15 bases spanning the gap.

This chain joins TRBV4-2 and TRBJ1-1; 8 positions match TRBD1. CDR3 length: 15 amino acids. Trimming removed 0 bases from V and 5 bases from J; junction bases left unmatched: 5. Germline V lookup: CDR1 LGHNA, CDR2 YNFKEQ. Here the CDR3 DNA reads TGTGCCAGCAGCCAAGACCGGACAGGGCTGACTGAAGCTTTCTTT. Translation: CASSQDRTGLTEAFF.

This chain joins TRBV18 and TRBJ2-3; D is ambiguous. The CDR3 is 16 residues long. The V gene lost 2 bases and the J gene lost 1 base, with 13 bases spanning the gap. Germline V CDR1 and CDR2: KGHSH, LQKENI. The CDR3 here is CASSPMAPFRTDTQYF. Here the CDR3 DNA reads TGTGCCAGCTCACCAATGGCACCCTTTCGCACAGATACGCAGTATTTT.

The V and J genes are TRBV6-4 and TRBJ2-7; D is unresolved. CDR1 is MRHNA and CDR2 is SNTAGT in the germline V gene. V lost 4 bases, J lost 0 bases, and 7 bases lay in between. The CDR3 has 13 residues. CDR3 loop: CASSGHFSYEQYF. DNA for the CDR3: TGTGCCAGCAGTGGACATTTCTCCTACGAGCAGTACTTC.